This T cell receptor (beta chain) was observed in a study of cytomegalovirus exposure and HLA in healthy donors. The PCR ran on 60 Vbeta and 13 Jbeta primers. The repertoire was sequenced with immunoSEQ multiplex PCR; TCRdb's copy has only in-frame clones and lacks some. Altogether about 160,000 clones are present, more than 60% being singletons, with the ten largest covering more than 3.5%. The CDR3 contains 14 residues. In germline, CDR1 is LNHDA, CDR2 SQIVND (reference sequence). V was shortened by 5 bases and J by 7 bases, with 15 bases between the two germline ends. Sequenced input: PBMCs. The sequence was obtained from a man between 35 and 55 years old in good health and CMV-seronegative. This chain links TRBV19 with TRBJ1-5; D is unresolved. This chain's CDR3 is CASSEAARGQPQHF. DNA for the CDR3: TGTGCCAGTAGTGAAGCGGCCCGAGGGCAGCCCCAGCATTTT.